Sequencing of this T cell receptor (beta chain) was carried out in a study of human T cells and chemical hapten exposure. The overall study: Patch testing was performed with 0.01% DPC on the upper back, with reading at 6 days.

The CDR3 runs 14 residues. The V gene's germline CDR1 is MNHEY and CDR2 SVGAGI. Trimming shortened V by 2 bases and J by 4 bases, and 12 bases separated the two germline ends. TCRdb ran MiXCR on the RACE reads and lists one entry per CDR3 protein. The table records around 260,000 distinct CDR3 sequences, 8.6% of them present only once. Study-level points and caveats: Relative to controls, expanded TCRs formed significantly more large CDR3 similarity clusters. In the PT1 data, expanded TCR counts showed a positive correlation with patch test score. Following DPC sensitization, TCRs present above 1 in 1000 frequency showed no change.

The time point denotes: pre-sensitization, week 0. Treatment defined: therapeutic diphenylcyclopropenone sensitization with weekly scalp DPC. Comments on this clonotype: Its antigen is as yet unknown.

The receptor was isolated from a woman aged 35 to 49 with alopecia areata. Some clones in this sample may be carry-over from other donors' samples. The material was whole blood, obtained in connection with sensitization to the hapten diphenylcyclopropenone (DPC). This sequence joins TRBV6-5 and TRBJ2-7, with D perhaps given as TRBD1 or TRBD2 (5 bases each). The CDR3: CASSYMGVRYEQYF. CDR3 in DNA: TGTGCCAGCAGTTACATGGGGGTGCGGTACGAGCAGTACTTC.